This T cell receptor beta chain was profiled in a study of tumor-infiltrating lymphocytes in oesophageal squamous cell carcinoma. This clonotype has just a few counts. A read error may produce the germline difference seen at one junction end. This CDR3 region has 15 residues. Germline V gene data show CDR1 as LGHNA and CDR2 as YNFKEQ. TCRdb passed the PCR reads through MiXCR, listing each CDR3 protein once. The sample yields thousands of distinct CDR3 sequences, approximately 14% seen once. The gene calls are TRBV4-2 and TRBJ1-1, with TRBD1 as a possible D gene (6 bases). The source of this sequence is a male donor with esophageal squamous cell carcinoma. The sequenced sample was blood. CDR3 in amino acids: CASSQAQGSAGELYF. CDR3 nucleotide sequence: TGTGCCAGCAGCCAAGCCCAGGGGTCTGCCGGGGAGCTGTATTTT.